The clone carrying this TCR beta chain was detected a few times. This sample was taken from a study of T cell responses to AZD1222 COVID-19 vaccine. The data were produced by immunoSEQ multiplex PCR, yet TCRdb's version contains in-frame clones alone and is incomplete. This sample carries about 130,000 clones, around 94% of them seen once, and the ten largest clones take 5.5% to 8%. V lost 4 bases and J 1 base, leaving 10 bases between the germline ends. The CDR3 is made up of 14 amino acids. Germline CDR1 and CDR2: SGHNT and YENEEA. This sequence was found in an adult in good health. The source material was peripheral blood, sampled on day 0 of AZD1222 vaccination. The chain uses TRBV11-3 and TRBJ1-1, with D possibly being TRBD1 (6 bases). The CDR3: CASSSGQQNTEAFF. CDR3 DNA sequence: TGTGCCAGCAGCTCTGGACAGCAGAACACTGAAGCTTTCTTT. Based on the CDR3 plus reference TRBV11-3 and TRBJ1-1, the full variable domain is EAGVVQSPRYKIIEKKQPVAFWCNPISGHNTLYWYLQNLGQGPELLIRYENEEAVDDSQLPKDRFSAERLKGVDSTLKIQPAELGDSAVYLCASSSGQQNTEAFFGQGTRLTVV.